The rows below give T cell receptor beta chains drawn from one sample of a study of CD8 T cells in Susac syndrome. Via MiXCR, TCRdb re-called the immunoSEQ multiplex PCR reads, giving one row per CDR3 protein. Among 150,000 to 200,000 distinct CDR3 sequences listed, 85% to 95% were seen once. Sequencing was done on a sample of CD4+ T cells from PBMCs. These receptor sequences come from a human donor with Susac syndrome. Both conserved end residues are part of each CDR3. Each record gives: V gene, clone size, J gene, D gene, CDR3 protein, CDR3 DNA. The D gene is left open where the match is weak. The size field is filled for only some rows; it gives once, few, many or a size class.

TRBV13	-	TRBJ2-5	-	CASSPNGETQYF	TGTGCCAGCAGCCCAAACGGGGAGACCCAGTACTTC
TRBV29-1	-	TRBJ1-2	-	CSVDGTSVGYTF	TGCAGCGTTGACGGGACATCCGTAGGCTACACCTTC
TRBV29-1	-	TRBJ1-1	-	CSAHPGDSTEAFF	TGCAGCGCCCACCCTGGGGATAGCACTGAAGCTTTCTTT
TRBV18	-	TRBJ2-5	-	CASSPNHRETQYF	TGTGCCAGCTCACCGAATCATCGGGAGACCCAGTACTTC
TRBV20-1	-	TRBJ1-1	TRBD1	CSASQGAGDTEAFF	TGCAGTGCTTCCCAGGGGGCTGGGGACACTGAAGCTTTCTTT
TRBV28	once	TRBJ2-4	-	CASSGSGLAKNIQYF	TGTGCCAGCAGTGGTAGCGGACTAGCCAAAAACATTCAGTACTTC
TRBV7-9	-	TRBJ2-1	-	CASSLFRGASSYNEQFF	TGTGCCAGCAGCTTATTCAGGGGGGCAAGCTCCTACAATGAGCAGTTCTTC
TRBV7-8	-	TRBJ2-1	TRBD2	CASSLSGTSYDEQFF	TGTGCCAGCAGCCTATCCGGGACTAGCTATGATGAGCAGTTCTTC
TRBV21-1	-	TRBJ1-2	-	CASSKTPGGENGYTF	TGTGCCAGCAGCAAAACACCGGGAGGGGAGAATGGCTACACCTTC
TRBV30	-	TRBJ1-2	-	CAWASGDHGYTF	TGTGCCTGGGCCTCAGGGGATCATGGCTACACCTTC
TRBV5-8	-	TRBJ2-1	TRBD2	CAGGGTIPYEQFF	TGTGCCGGGGGGGGGACTATCCCCTATGAGCAGTTCTTC
TRBV19	-	TRBJ2-2	TRBD1	CASSWSGGNTGELFF	TGTGCCAGTAGTTGGTCAGGGGGCAACACCGGGGAGCTGTTTTTT
TRBV29-1	-	TRBJ2-6	TRBD2	CSVEVRTSGVPNVLTF	TGCAGCGTTGAAGTCAGGACTAGCGGGGTCCCTAACGTCCTGACTTTC
TRBV30	-	TRBJ1-2	TRBD1	CAFHRGNYGYTF	TGTGCCTTCCACAGGGGGAATTATGGCTACACCTTC
TRBV20-1	-	TRBJ2-7	-	CSARTVLYEQYF	TGCAGTGCTAGGACTGTTCTCTACGAGCAGTACTTC
TRBV14	-	TRBJ1-1	-	CASSQEHLNTEAFF	TGTGCCAGCAGCCAAGAACACTTGAACACTGAAGCTTTCTTT
TRBV20-1	-	TRBJ1-1	-	CSAGDRRMVF	TGCAGTGCCGGGGACCGACGTATGGTCTTT
TRBV2	once	TRBJ2-3	-	CASNRETDTQYF	TGTGCCAGCAATCGAGAAACAGATACGCAGTATTTT
TRBV4-1	-	TRBJ1-5	TRBD1	CASRGQGPNQPQHF	TGCGCCAGCAGAGGACAGGGGCCCAATCAGCCCCAGCATTTT
TRBV24-1	-	TRBJ1-1	TRBD1	CATSDTRQGVNTEAFF	TGTGCCACCAGTGATACTCGACAGGGTGTGAACACTGAAGCTTTCTTT
TRBV28	-	TRBJ2-1	TRBD2	CASRGLAASSYNEQFF	TGTGCCAGCAGGGGGCTAGCGGCGAGCTCCTACAATGAGCAGTTCTTC
TRBV28	-	TRBJ2-6	TRBD1	CASSSGQGFNGANVLTF	TGTGCCAGCAGTTCCGGACAGGGGTTCAATGGGGCCAACGTCCTGACTTTC
TRBV30	-	TRBJ2-3	TRBD1	CAWGQGRADTQYF	TGTGCTTGGGGACAGGGAAGAGCAGATACGCAGTATTTT
TRBV29-1	-	TRBJ2-3	TRBD2	CSVAPGGYSTDTQYF	TGCAGCGTTGCCCCGGGGGGTTATAGCACAGATACGCAGTATTTT
TRBV20-1	-	TRBJ2-1	TRBD1	CSASGDRGQRNEQFF	TGCAGTGCTAGCGGGGACAGGGGGCAGAGGAATGAGCAGTTCTTC
TRBV20-1	-	TRBJ1-2	-	CSASPPGATNYGYTF	TGCAGTGCTAGTCCCCCAGGAGCAACTAACTATGGCTACACCTTC
TRBV4-1	-	TRBJ2-3	-	CASSQLSVKDTQYF	TGCGCCAGCAGCCAATTATCTGTGAAGGATACGCAGTATTTT
TRBV23-1	-	TRBJ1-4	-	CARRRGWREKLFF	TGCGCCAGGAGGAGGGGGTGGAGGGAAAAACTGTTTTTT
TRBV5-5	-	TRBJ2-7	-	CASRRETRTYEQYF	TGTGCCAGCAGGAGGGAGACACGGACCTACGAGCAGTACTTC
TRBV20-1	few	TRBJ1-1	-	CSASQRDGNTEAFF	TGCAGTGCTAGTCAGCGGGACGGTAACACTGAAGCTTTCTTT
TRBV6-5	-	TRBJ2-2	TRBD1	CASSYPTGGYRTTNTGELFF	TGTGCCAGCAGTTACCCGACAGGGGGGTACCGAACGACGAACACCGGGGAGCTGTTTTTT
TRBV2	-	TRBJ2-3	-	CASSEAWTAKASDTQYF	TGTGCCAGCAGTGAAGCCTGGACAGCCAAGGCATCGGATACGCAGTATTTT
TRBV6-5	-	TRBJ2-7	TRBD1	CASSGWTGLRYEQYF	TGTGCCAGCAGTGGGTGGACAGGGCTCAGGTACGAGCAGTACTTC
TRBV2	once	TRBJ1-4	-	CASSEARRGEKLFF	TGTGCCAGCAGTGAAGCGCGGAGGGGTGAAAAACTGTTTTTT
TRBV4-3	-	TRBJ2-1	-	CASSQDLGRAEPKTYNEQFF	TGCGCCAGCAGCCAAGATTTGGGTAGGGCGGAACCTAAAACCTACAATGAGCAGTTCTTC
TRBV29-1	-	TRBJ2-5	-	CSVAKGGAGETQYF	TGCAGCGTTGCCAAAGGGGGGGCAGGAGAGACCCAGTACTTC
TRBV5-1	-	TRBJ2-5	TRBD2	CASTFGSTSGEETQYF	TGCGCCAGCACTTTCGGATCGACTAGCGGGGAAGAGACCCAGTACTTC
TRBV20-1	-	TRBJ1-2	-	CSVRNRASDYGYTF	TGCAGTGTTAGGAACAGGGCTTCTGACTATGGCTACACCTTC
TRBV6-2/TRBV6-3	-	TRBJ2-2	-	CASSYPSGSGTNTGELFF	TGTGCCAGCAGTTACCCCTCAGGGAGCGGAACGAACACCGGGGAGCTGTTTTTT
TRBV12-5	-	TRBJ1-2	-	CASGLEGHGGYTF	TGTGCTAGTGGTTTGGAGGGCCACGGAGGCTACACCTTC
TRBV6-2/TRBV6-3	-	TRBJ1-4	-	CASARAGEGEGEKLFF	TGTGCCAGCGCGAGGGCCGGCGAGGGCGAGGGTGAAAAACTGTTTTTT
TRBV6-5	-	TRBJ2-1	TRBD2	CASSPPSGGYNEQFF	TGTGCCAGCAGCCCGCCGAGCGGGGGATACAATGAGCAGTTCTTC
TRBV3-1	-	TRBJ2-7	-	CASSQKSVTEQYF	TGTGCCAGCAGCCAAAAGTCCGTAACTGAGCAGTACTTC
TRBV20-1	-	TRBJ2-5	TRBD2	CSAPTSGKETQYF	TGCAGTGCTCCGACTAGCGGGAAAGAGACCCAGTACTTC
TRBV18	once	TRBJ2-6	TRBD1	CASSLIGTASGANVLTF	TGTGCCAGCTCACTTATCGGGACAGCCTCTGGGGCCAACGTCCTGACTTTC
TRBV6-5	-	TRBJ2-1	-	CASSYSYGRSEQFF	TGTGCCAGCAGTTACTCGTACGGGAGAAGTGAGCAGTTCTTC
TRBV19	-	TRBJ1-1	TRBD1	CASRGQGKNTEAFF	TGTGCCAGTAGGGGACAGGGAAAGAACACTGAAGCTTTCTTT
TRBV6-5	-	TRBJ2-7	-	CASSRGHRAYEQYF	TGTGCCAGCAGTAGAGGGCACCGGGCCTACGAGCAGTACTTC
TRBV6-4	-	TRBJ1-4	-	CASRPSGTPNEKLFF	TGTGCCAGCAGGCCTTCAGGGACGCCTAATGAAAAACTGTTTTTT
TRBV2	-	TRBJ2-2	-	CASKRGPNTGELFF	TGTGCCAGCAAAAGGGGCCCGAACACCGGGGAGCTGTTTTTT
TRBV15	-	TRBJ2-3	TRBD2	CATSRGGTSPDTQYF	TGTGCCACCAGCAGAGGAGGGACTAGCCCAGATACGCAGTATTTT
TRBV7-8	few	TRBJ2-7	TRBD1	CASSVDRGAYEQYF	TGTGCCAGCAGCGTAGACAGGGGGGCCTACGAGCAGTACTTC